Following are 13 T cell receptor beta chains from one sample sequenced in a study of shared clonotypes between healthy human individuals. The assay was immunoSEQ multiplex PCR, and TCRdb's table has in-frame clones only and misses some. The sample gives roughly 1 million clones, 75% of which show up once; around 1.4% is in the top ten. Sequences were obtained from memory CD4+ T cells sorted from blood. Subset noted: CD45RA-negative fraction. These receptors originate from a man younger than 35 in good health.

The V and J genes are TRBV11-3 and TRBJ2-5, with D possibly TRBD2 on 5 matching bases. The CDR3 contains 15 residues. CDR1 and CDR2 (germline): SGHNT, YENEEA. Trimming cost V 1 base and J 4 bases, with 13 bases left between them. CDR3 nucleotide sequence: TGTGCCAGCAGCTTAGGGGAGACGGACCCAGAGACCCAGTACTTC. This codes for CASSLGETDPETQYF. The full variable domain, completed using reference TRBV11-3 and TRBJ2-5, is EAGVVQSPRYKIIEKKQPVAFWCNPISGHNTLYWYLQNLGQGPELLIRYENEEAVDDSQLPKDRFSAERLKGVDSTLKIQPAELGDSAVYLCASSLGETDPETQYFGPGTRLLVL.

The genes are TRBV14 and TRBJ1-1, with a weak D call TRBD1 (5 bases). The V end lost 4 bases, the J end lost 2 bases, and 14 bases lay between the germline ends. Germline assignment: CDR1 SGHDN and CDR2 FVKESK. CDR3 length equals 15 residues. The CDR3 sequence: CASSRTGHTNTEAFF. The CDR3 nucleotides read TGTGCCAGCAGCCGCACAGGACACACAAACACTGAAGCTTTCTTT.

This rearrangement joins TRBV5-6 to TRBJ1-4; D gene unclear. V shed 0 bases and J shed 0 bases, with 9 bases lying between them. The V gene's germline CDR1 is SGHDT and CDR2 YYEEEE. The CDR3 runs 16 residues. Written as DNA, the CDR3 is TGTGCCAGCAGCTTGGCCGGGCGGTCAACTAATGAAAAACTGTTTTTT. Protein sequence: CASSLAGRSTNEKLFF. The full variable domain, in which reference TRBV5-6 and TRBJ1-4 provide the parts outside the CDR3, is DAGVTQSPTHLIKTRGQQVTLRCSPKSGHDTVSWYQQALGQGPQFIFQYYEEEERQRGNFPDRFSGHQFPNYSSELNVNALLLGDSALYLCASSLAGRSTNEKLFFGSGTQLSVL.

The V gene is TRBV5-4, the J gene TRBJ1-4; D gene uncertain. Germline assignment: CDR1 SGHNT and CDR2 YYREEE (reference sequence). V lost 0 bases and J lost 8, with 14 bases in between. The CDR3 loop spans 15 amino acids. As DNA, the CDR3 is TGTGCCAGCAGCTTGGGGGGAAAGGGTGGAGAAAAACTGTTTTTT. It yields the protein CASSLGGKGGEKLFF.

V gene TRBV6-1 combines with J gene TRBJ1-5; the match to TRBD1 covers 8 bases. V lost 6 bases to trimming and J lost 7 bases; unmatched junction nucleotides: 5. CDR1 MNHNS and CDR2 SASEGT come from the germline V gene. CDR3 size: 13 residues. CDR3 in DNA: TGTGCCAGCAGGAAACAGGGGGGGCAGCCCCAGCATTTT. As protein: CASRKQGGQPQHF.

This chain uses TRBV29-1 with TRBJ2-5; D assignment may be TRBD1 or TRBD2 (5 bases each). V was cut by 7 bases and J by 5 bases, with 17 bases left in between. CDR1 is SQVTM and CDR2 is ANQGSEA in the germline V gene. The CDR3 is 13 residues long. CDR3 sequence: CSGGGLAGETQYF. CDR3 nucleotides: TGCAGCGGTGGCGGCCTAGCAGGGGAGACCCAGTACTTC.

The rearrangement joins TRBV18 to TRBJ2-7; D is tentatively TRBD1 or TRBD2 (5 bases each). Per the germline V gene, CDR1 is KGHSH and CDR2 is LQKENI. Trimming took off 3 bases at V and 6 bases at J, with 15 bases between the two ends. The CDR3 is 14 residues long. In DNA, the CDR3 is TGTGCCAGCTCACCTGGGACCGATCGGGTCGAGCAGTACTTC. Translation gives CASSPGTDRVEQYF.

With regard to this clone: The same CDR3 also results from other DNA sequences found in this sample. This chain connects TRBV27 to TRBJ2-7; no reliable D call. Germline V gene sequence: CDR1 MNHEY, CDR2 SMNVEV (reference sequence). Trimming cost V 3 bases and J 0 bases, with 6 bases left between them. The CDR3 has 13 amino acids. The DNA of the CDR3 is TGTGCCAGCAGTTTTTTGAGCTCCTACGAGCAGTACTTC. Translating gives CASSFLSSYEQYF.

This sequence joins TRBV7-9 and TRBJ1-2; unclear D gene. Germline CDR1 SEHNR, CDR2 FQNEAQ (reference sequence). The CDR3 length is 14 residues. The ends were cut back, 3 bases at V and 5 bases at J, with 13 bases in the middle. DNA for the CDR3: TGTGCCAGCAGCTTGGCCGGGGTCGGATATGGCTACACCTTC. Translated, it gives CASSLAGVGYGYTF. Full variable domain (missing parts from reference TRBV7-9 and TRBJ1-2): DTGVSQNPRHKITKRGQNVTFRCDPISEHNRLYWYRQTLGQGPEFLTYFQNEAQLEKSRLLSDRFSAERPKGSFSTLEIQRTEQGDSAMYLCASSLAGVGYGYTFGSGTRLTVV.

The rearrangement links TRBV7-2 to TRBJ1-1; tentatively, D is TRBD1 (5 bases). The CDR3 length is 14 residues. Germline assignment: CDR1 SGHTA and CDR2 FQGNSA. V lost 1 base and J 1 base, leaving 7 bases between the germline ends. CDR3 in DNA: TGTGCCAGCAGCTTAGTAGGGACGAACACTGAAGCTTTCTTT. Protein product: CASSLVGTNTEAFF.

The V gene is TRBV4-3, the J gene TRBJ2-1; 11 nucleotides align to TRBD2. This CDR3 comprises 13 residues. Germline CDR1 LGHNA, CDR2 YSLEER. J gave up 10 bases and V 4 bases, and 3 bases lay outside the gene matches. CDR3 loop: CASSRLAGGEQFF. The DNA for the CDR3 is TGCGCCAGCAGCCGTTTAGCGGGGGGGGAGCAGTTCTTC.

The genes are TRBV29-1 and TRBJ2-1; no clear D. The CDR3 sequence is 12 residues long. Trimming cost V 2 bases and J 6 bases, with 8 bases left between them. The germline CDR1 and CDR2 sequences are SQVTM and ANQGSEA. CDR3 sequence reads: CSVELLGNEQFF. The CDR3, as DNA: TGCAGCGTTGAACTATTGGGCAATGAGCAGTTCTTC.

The chain is built from TRBV5-4 and TRBJ2-3, with TRBD1 identical over 11 bases. The CDR3 length is 15 residues. Germline-derived CDR1 and CDR2 are SGHNT and YYREEE (reference sequence). J lost 5 bases, V lost 3 bases, and 5 bases had no gene match. CDR3 amino acids: CASSSGTGGRDTQYF. The CDR3 DNA sequence: TGTGCCAGCAGCTCGGGGACAGGGGGTAGAGATACGCAGTATTTT.